This TCR beta chain came from a study of cytotoxic CD8 clonotypes in ibrutinib-treated CLL. The method was immunoSEQ multiplex PCR; TCRdb's version includes in-frame clones alone and lacks a portion of them. The sample carries 250,000 to 350,000 clones, about 72% recorded once. The TCR originated in a human donor with chronic lymphocytic leukemia. Here the sequenced sample was PBMCs, taken at disease progression, from a patient treated with ibrutinib.

The CDR3 is CASRLWAEQPQHF. CDR3 sequence (DNA): TGTGCCAGCAGACTATGGGCAGAACAGCCCCAGCATTTT. The chain recombines TRBV2 with TRBJ1-5; D is unclear. Germline V gene data show CDR1 as SNHLY and CDR2 as FYNNEI. Trimming took off 6 bases at V and 7 bases at J, with 13 bases between the two ends. The CDR3 has 13 residues.